This TCR beta chain appears in the sequencing data of a study of CXCR3-negative and CXCR3-positive naive CD8 T cells. Study conclusions and caveats: Naive subsets displayed similar surface CD5, and TCR strength was inferred from TRB CDR3 properties. Diversity in memory CD8+ cells fell much lower than the comparably high levels seen in both naive subsets. Within a donor, both naive subsets shared TRBV-TRBJ usage, unlike memory cells.

UMI-labeled 5' RACE yielded the TRB cDNA libraries. TCRdb re-called the 5' RACE reads and catalogs CDR3 proteins one per entry, DNA excluded. Recorded for this sample: 6,000 to 8,500 distinct CDR3 sequences. Naive CD8+ T cells were CD45RO-CCR7+CD27+CD95-. The CDR3 totals 14 residues. Germline CDR1 and CDR2: SGHAT and FQNNGV. By frequency, this clonotype is medium-sized. Its antigen is not known. The receptor's source is a human donor in good health. Some clones in this sample may be carry-over from other donors' samples. The V call is TRBV11-2, the J call TRBJ2-1; the TCRdb D gene call, TRBD2, has no DNA to confirm it. The sample was naive CXCR3- CD8+ T cells from blood. Indicated subset: CD45RO-CCR7+CD27+CD95- naive CD8+ T cells lacking CXCR3 (TNR3-). CDR3 amino acids: CASSYSSGAGGPVF.